These 8 T cell receptor beta chains were sequenced from one sample in a study of Graves' ophthalmopathy and Graves' hyperthyroidism. RNA transcripts were the template, and TCR beta CDR3 regions were amplified from them. RT-PCR with HTBI primers came first, then second-round multiplex PCR. From the multiplex PCR reads, TCRdb called clonotypes with MiXCR, one entry per CDR3 protein. The table records 200,000 to 250,000 distinct CDR3 sequences, roughly 21% of them present only once. The sequenced sample consisted of peripheral blood. The source is a woman in her forties or fifties with Graves' ophthalmopathy.

Many counts were recorded for this clonotype. The V gene is TRBV20-1, the J gene TRBJ2-7, with 9 bases aligning to TRBD2. The CDR3 loop spans 15 amino acids. V dropped 5 bases and J dropped 9; count of bases not matched to a gene: 17. Germline CDR1 reads DFQATT; CDR2 reads SNEGSKA (reference sequence). The CDR3 spells CSARVPGTSSPWQYF. The CDR3 DNA reads TGCAGTGCTCGAGTCCCCGGGACTAGCAGCCCCTGGCAGTACTTC.

This clonotype was recorded once. This may be a read error, as it is one base from a much larger clone. The rearrangement uses TRBV10-2 and TRBJ2-2; TRBD1 agrees at 10 bases. Germline V gene data show CDR1 as WSHSY and CDR2 as SAAADI. The CDR3 covers 16 residues. The ends lost 4 bases at V and 5 bases at J; junction bases unmatched: 7. The chain's CDR3 is CASSGPDRGKTGELFF. The CDR3 DNA reads as TGCGCCAGCAGTGGGCCGGACAGGGGGAAGACCGGGGAGCTGTTTTTT.

J is TRBJ2-7 and V is TRBV3-1, with D tentatively TRBD1 or TRBD2 (5 bases each). This CDR3 is 14 amino acids long. Germline V gives CDR1 LGHDT, CDR2 YNNKEL (reference sequence). V shed 1 base and J shed 0 bases, with 7 bases lying between them. The CDR3 protein is CASSQGGNSYEQYF. In DNA, the CDR3 is TGTGCCAGCAGCCAAGGGGGGAACTCCTACGAGCAGTACTTC.

The chain employs TRBV19 and TRBJ2-2; D might be TRBD1 (6 bases). This CDR3 has 15 residues. With 6 bases removed from V and 4 bases from J, the gap between germline ends came to 15 bases. The V gene's germline CDR1 is LNHDA and CDR2 SQIVND (reference sequence). CDR3 DNA: TGTGCCAGTAGAAGGGGGATCGCAACCACCGGGGAGCTGTTTTTT. This sequence encodes CASRRGIATTGELFF.

CDR3: CASSQVAGFNEKLFF. The CDR3 DNA reads as TGCGCCAGCAGCCAGGTTGCCGGGTTTAATGAAAAACTGTTTTTT. The chain joins TRBV4-1 to TRBJ1-4; D uncertain. The V and J ends lost 3 bases and 4 bases respectively, with 12 bases between them. The CDR3 runs 15 residues. The germline gives CDR1 MGHRA, CDR2 YSYEKL.

This clonotype was counted at least ten times. The chain has TRBV6-5 and TRBJ1-5, with D possibly being TRBD1 (5 bases). The CDR3 spans 14 residues. Trimming took off 5 bases at V and 5 bases at J, with 13 bases between the two ends. From germline, CDR1 is MNHEY and CDR2 SVGAGI. Written as DNA, the CDR3 is TGTGCCAGCAGTACCCGACAGAGCTATCAGCCCCAGCATTTT. Its protein product is CASSTRQSYQPQHF.

This clonotype was seen many times. V gene TRBV28 combines with J gene TRBJ1-3; no firm D call. Germline lookup yields CDR1 MDHEN and CDR2 SYDVKM. Trimming shortened V by 5 bases and J by 3 bases, and 2 bases separated the two germline ends. The CDR3 covers 11 residues. CDR3 in amino acids: CASSIGNTIYF. The DNA of the CDR3 is TGTGCCAGCAGTATTGGAAACACCATATATTTT.

The chain joins TRBV5-4 to TRBJ1-1, with TRBD1 as a possible D gene (5 bases). V lost 4 bases and J 2 bases, leaving 21 bases between the germline ends. Germline V gene sequence: CDR1 SGHNT, CDR2 YYREEE (reference sequence). The CDR3 runs to 17 residues. In DNA, the CDR3 is TGTGCCAGCAGCGTTGGTGGGGGACGTCGTGTCAACACTGAAGCTTTCTTT. Translating gives CASSVGGGRRVNTEAFF.